This T cell receptor beta chain was sequenced in a study of read filtering for tumor transcriptome and immune sequencing. From around 440 ng of RNA, a library with molecular barcoded alpha/delta and beta/gamma adaptors was made. MiXCR, applied by TCRdb to the reads, yields one record per CDR3 protein. This table has around 41,000 distinct CDR3 sequences, approximately 10% appearing once. Every patient had bone marrow sampled while the disease was active. Overall study findings and caveats: The CD138-negative fraction was mixed bone marrow immune cells, not pure T cells.

Germline-derived CDR1 and CDR2 are SNHLY and FYNNEI. V gave up 6 bases and J gave up 4 bases; unmatched junction bases: 7. The CDR3 runs 14 residues. This clonotype was observed at least ten times. What it recognizes is unknown. The receptor comes from a donor at least 40 years old with multiple myeloma. The sequenced sample consisted of a population of CD138-negative cells sorted from bone marrow. The rearrangement links TRBV2 to TRBJ1-1, with 8 bases matching TRBD1. The CDR3 nucleotides read TGTGCCAGCAGGGTGGACAGGGAGAGCACTGAAGCTTTCTTT. Translated, it gives CASRVDRESTEAFF.